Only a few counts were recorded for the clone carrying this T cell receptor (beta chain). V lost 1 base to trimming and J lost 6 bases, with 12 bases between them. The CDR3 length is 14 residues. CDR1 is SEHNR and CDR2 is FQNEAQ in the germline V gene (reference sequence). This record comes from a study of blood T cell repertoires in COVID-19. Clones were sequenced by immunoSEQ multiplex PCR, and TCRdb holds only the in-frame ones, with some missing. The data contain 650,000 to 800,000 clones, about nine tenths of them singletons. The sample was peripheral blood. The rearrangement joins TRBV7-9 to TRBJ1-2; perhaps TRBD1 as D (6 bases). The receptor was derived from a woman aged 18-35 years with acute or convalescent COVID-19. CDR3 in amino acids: CASSLGPQGDGYTF. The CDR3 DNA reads TGTGCCAGCAGCTTAGGTCCACAGGGCGATGGCTACACCTTC.